The clone carrying this T cell receptor (gamma chain) was seen a handful of times. Its specificity is unknown. The data stem from a study of Vδ1+ human thymocytes. The template was reverse-transcribed extracted RNA. Pooled V-gene forward primers with one constant-region reverse primer generated the CDR3 amplicons by multiplex PCR. TCRdb redid clone calling on the multiplex PCR reads using CATT. The sample carries over 20,000 gamma-chain clones, roughly an eighth recorded once. General study results and limits: In the thymus, TRG and TRD repertoires looked highly polyclonal with Gaussian CDR3 lengths.

CDR1 is EGSTGY, CDR2 YDSYTSSV, per germline. This CDR3 contains 13 residues. Trimming took 4 bases from V and 5 from J; bases not matched to a gene: 8. Specimen: Vdelta1+ gamma-delta thymocytes from the thymus. Subset noted: FACS-sorted CD3+ TCRalphabeta- TCRVdelta1+ TCRVdelta2- thymocytes. This TCR was recovered from a child in the first two years of life who had congenital heart surgery. The rearrangement joins TRGV4 to TRGJ1 or TRGJ2. CDR3 sequence reads: CATWENLNYKKLF. CDR3 nucleotide sequence: TGTGCCACCTGGGAAAATCTTAATTATAAGAAACTCTTT.